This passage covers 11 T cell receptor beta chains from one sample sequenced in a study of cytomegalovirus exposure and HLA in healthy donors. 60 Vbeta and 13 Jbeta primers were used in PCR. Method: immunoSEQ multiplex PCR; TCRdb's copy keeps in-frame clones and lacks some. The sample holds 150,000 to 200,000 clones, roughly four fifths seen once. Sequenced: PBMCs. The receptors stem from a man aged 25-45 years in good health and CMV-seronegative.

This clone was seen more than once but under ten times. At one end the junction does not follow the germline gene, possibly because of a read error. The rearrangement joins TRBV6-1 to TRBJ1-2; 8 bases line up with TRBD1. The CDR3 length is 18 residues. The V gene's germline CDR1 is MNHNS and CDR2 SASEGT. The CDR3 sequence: CTSSDRDRNNYGNYGYTF. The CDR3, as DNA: TGTACCAGCAGTGACCGGGACAGGAATAACTACGGGAATTATGGCTACACCTTC.

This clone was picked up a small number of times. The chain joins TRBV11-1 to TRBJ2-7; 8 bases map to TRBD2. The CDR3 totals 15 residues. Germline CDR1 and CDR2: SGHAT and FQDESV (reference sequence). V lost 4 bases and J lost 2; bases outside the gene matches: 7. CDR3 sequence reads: CASSSGLAVTYEQYF. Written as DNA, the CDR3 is TGTGCCAGCAGCTCCGGACTAGCAGTCACCTACGAGCAGTACTTC.

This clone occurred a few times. CDR3: CASSIPGRESSPLHF. As DNA, the CDR3 is TGTGCCAGTAGTATTCCCGGCAGGGAAAGTTCACCCCTCCACTTT. The chain joins TRBV19 to TRBJ1-6; perhaps TRBD1 as D (5 bases). This CDR3 spans 15 amino acids. Trimming stripped 3 bases from V and 9 bases from J, with 15 bases between. The germline V gene encodes CDR1 LNHDA and CDR2 SQIVND (reference sequence). The variable domain in full, with the rest retrieved from reference TRBV19 and TRBJ1-6, is DGGITQSPKYLFRKEGQNVTLSCEQNLNHDAMYWYRQDPGQGLRLIYYSQIVNDFQKGDIAEGYSVSREKKESFPLTVTSAQKNPTAFYLCASSIPGRESSPLHFGNGTRLTVT.

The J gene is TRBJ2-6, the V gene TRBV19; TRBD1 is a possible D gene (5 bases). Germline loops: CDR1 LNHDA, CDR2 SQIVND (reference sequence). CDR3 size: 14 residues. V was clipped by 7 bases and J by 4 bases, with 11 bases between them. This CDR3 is CASMWGGGANVLTF. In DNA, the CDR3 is TGTGCCAGTATGTGGGGCGGAGGGGCCAACGTCCTGACTTTC.

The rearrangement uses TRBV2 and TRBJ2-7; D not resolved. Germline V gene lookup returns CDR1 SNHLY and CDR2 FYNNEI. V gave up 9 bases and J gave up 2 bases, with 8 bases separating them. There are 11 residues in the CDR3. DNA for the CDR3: TGTGCCAGTCGAGGCGCCTACGAGCAGTACTTC. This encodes CASRGAYEQYF.

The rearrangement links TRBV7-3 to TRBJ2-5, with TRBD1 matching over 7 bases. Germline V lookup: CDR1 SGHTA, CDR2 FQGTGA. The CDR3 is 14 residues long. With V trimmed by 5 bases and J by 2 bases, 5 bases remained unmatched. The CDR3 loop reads CASSNWTGQETQYF. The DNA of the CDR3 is TGTGCCAGCAGCAACTGGACAGGACAAGAGACCCAGTACTTC.

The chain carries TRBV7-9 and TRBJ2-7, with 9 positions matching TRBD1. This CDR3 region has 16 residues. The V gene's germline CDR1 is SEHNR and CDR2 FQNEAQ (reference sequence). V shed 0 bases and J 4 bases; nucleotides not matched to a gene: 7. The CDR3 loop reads CASSLALGQGSYEQYF. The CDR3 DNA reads TGTGCCAGCAGCTTAGCGCTTGGACAGGGGTCGTACGAGCAGTACTTC.

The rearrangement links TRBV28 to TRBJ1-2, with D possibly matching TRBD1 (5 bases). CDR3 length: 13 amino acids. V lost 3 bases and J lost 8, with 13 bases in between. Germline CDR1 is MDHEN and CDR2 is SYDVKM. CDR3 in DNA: TGTGCCAGCAGTTTTAGGGGAACGAGCGGCTACACCTTC. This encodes CASSFRGTSGYTF.

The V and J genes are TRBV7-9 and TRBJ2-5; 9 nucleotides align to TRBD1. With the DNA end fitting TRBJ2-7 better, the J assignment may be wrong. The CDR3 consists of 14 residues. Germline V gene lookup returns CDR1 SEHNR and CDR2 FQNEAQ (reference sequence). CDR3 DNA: TGTGCCAGCAGCCCACCGGGACAGGGCGGCGAGCAGTACTTC. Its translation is CASSPPGQGGEQYF.

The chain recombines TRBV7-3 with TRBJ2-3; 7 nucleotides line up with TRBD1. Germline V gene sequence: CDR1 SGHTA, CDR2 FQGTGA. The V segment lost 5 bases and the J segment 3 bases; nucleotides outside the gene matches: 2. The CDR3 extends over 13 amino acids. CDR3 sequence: CASSPDRTDTQYF. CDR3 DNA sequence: TGTGCCAGCAGCCCGGACAGGACAGATACGCAGTATTTT.

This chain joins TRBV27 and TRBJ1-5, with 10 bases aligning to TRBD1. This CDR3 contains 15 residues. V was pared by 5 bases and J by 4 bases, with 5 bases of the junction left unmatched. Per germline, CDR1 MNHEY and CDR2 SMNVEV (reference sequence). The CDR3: CASSGQGVENQPQHF. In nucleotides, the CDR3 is TGTGCCAGCAGTGGACAGGGGGTGGAGAATCAGCCCCAGCATTTT.